One and the same sample provided the 19 T cell receptor beta chains below, sequenced in a study of blood T cell repertoires in COVID-19. Clones were read by immunoSEQ multiplex PCR, and TCRdb kept only the in-frame ones, dropping some. The sample has fewer than 200,000 clones, roughly 80% seen once. Source material: peripheral blood. These receptors came from a man aged 55 to 70 with acute or convalescent COVID-19.

This chain connects TRBV6-6 to TRBJ1-5, with 8 bases aligning to TRBD1. CDR1 and CDR2 (germline): MNHNY, SVGAGI (reference sequence). The CDR3 is 17 residues long. Trimming took 5 bases from V and 0 from J; bases not matched to a gene: 9. CDR3: CASSPFGQGRSNQPQHF. The CDR3 coding sequence is TGTGCCAGCAGTCCTTTCGGACAGGGTCGTAGCAATCAGCCCCAGCATTTT.

The CDR3 sequence is CSASRGSSYNEQFF. The CDR3 DNA follows: TGCAGTGCTAGTCGCGGGAGTTCCTACAATGAGCAGTTCTTC. V is TRBV20-1 and J is TRBJ2-1; 7 bases line up with TRBD2. This CDR3 contains 14 residues. The V and J ends lost 3 bases and 1 base, in that order; junction bases with no gene match: 3. Germline CDR1 and CDR2: DFQATT and SNEGSKA (reference sequence).

This chain joins TRBV28 and TRBJ2-5, with D uncertain. CDR1 MDHEN and CDR2 SYDVKM come from the germline V gene. The CDR3 length is 12 residues. V lost 1 base to trimming and J lost 5 bases, with 5 bases between them. DNA for the CDR3: TGTGCCAGCAGTTTATTAGTGGAGACCCAGTACTTC. Translating it yields CASSLLVETQYF.

This chain uses TRBV19 with TRBJ1-5; the D gene is possibly TRBD1 (5 bases). CDR1 is LNHDA and CDR2 is SQIVND in the germline V gene (reference sequence). V was cut by 8 bases and J by 5 bases, with 13 bases left in between. The CDR3 spans 13 residues. The CDR3 protein is CASSTVRDQPQHF. The DNA of the CDR3 is TGTGCCAGTTCGACAGTTAGAGATCAGCCCCAGCATTTT.

The rearrangement links TRBV24-1 to TRBJ2-7; 13 nucleotides align to TRBD2. This CDR3 has 15 residues. Germline V gene data show CDR1 as KGHDR and CDR2 as SFDVKD. J lost 7 bases, V lost 4 bases, and 6 bases had no gene match. The CDR3 protein is CATSDLGLAGEEQYF. In DNA, the CDR3 is TGTGCCACCAGTGACCTTGGACTAGCGGGGGAAGAGCAGTACTTC.

This clone was seen repeatedly, ten times or more. The V gene is TRBV24-1, the J gene TRBJ2-3, with 7 bases fitting TRBD1. The CDR3 has 14 residues. Germline V gene lookup returns CDR1 KGHDR and CDR2 SFDVKD. Trimming at V came to 8 bases and at J to 3 bases, leaving 7 bases not matched to a gene. DNA for the CDR3: TGTGCCACCACTAAGGGGGCCAAGACAGATACGCAGTATTTT. It yields the protein CATTKGAKTDTQYF.

At least ten counts were recorded for this clone. The same CDR3 also results from other DNA sequences found in this sample. V usage is TRBV19 and J usage is TRBJ2-7; TRBD2 is a possible D gene (5 bases). Germline V lookup: CDR1 LNHDA, CDR2 SQIVND (reference sequence). V lost 1 base and J lost 2, with 9 bases in between. The CDR3 has 14 residues. CDR3 DNA sequence: TGTGCCAGTAGTATAGGAGCCGGGACCTACGAGCAGTACTTC. Translated: CASSIGAGTYEQYF.

This clone is a singleton in its sample. The genes are TRBV2 and TRBJ1-4, with D possibly being TRBD1 (6 bases). The V gene's germline CDR1 is SNHLY and CDR2 FYNNEI. Between the trimmed V and J ends, which lost 8 bases and 6 bases, there was a span of 22 bases. The CDR3 length is 16 residues. The CDR3 loop reads CASATSTRGFHEKLFF. The CDR3 nucleotides read TGTGCCAGCGCGACAAGTACTAGGGGGTTTCATGAAAAACTGTTTTTT.

The chain links TRBV4-2 to TRBJ2-5, with 7 bases aligning to TRBD1. Germline assignment: CDR1 LGHNA and CDR2 YNFKEQ. The V gene end was trimmed by 4 bases and the J gene end by 2 bases; junction bases not matched to a gene: 4. The CDR3 totals 14 residues. The CDR3 protein is CASSPGTAQETQYF. DNA of the CDR3: TGTGCCAGCAGCCCAGGGACAGCACAAGAGACCCAGTACTTC.

This clone appeared a single time. V and J are TRBV7-3 and TRBJ2-1; D perhaps matches TRBD2 (6 bases). The length of the CDR3 is 14 residues. Germline loops: CDR1 SGHTA, CDR2 FQGTGA. Trimming cost V 3 bases and J 2 bases, with 8 bases left between them. CDR3: CASSFGGAYNEQFF. CDR3 in DNA: TGTGCCAGCAGCTTCGGCGGGGCCTACAATGAGCAGTTCTTC.

The gene calls are TRBV12-3 or TRBV12-4 and TRBJ1-2; possibly TRBD1 for D (6 bases). The CDR3 spans 11 residues. Trimming pared 6 bases from V and 8 bases from J, leaving 10 bases between. The CDR3 reads CASRTQGGYTF. In DNA form, the CDR3 reads TGTGCCAGCAGAACTCAGGGGGGCTACACCTTC.

The J gene is TRBJ1-1, the V gene TRBV6-5, with 8 bases lining up with TRBD1. Germline V CDR1 and CDR2: MNHEY, SVGAGI. Trimming took 5 bases from V and 4 from J; bases not matched to a gene: 6. The CDR3 consists of 14 residues. The CDR3 DNA reads as TGTGCCAGCAGTCCACGGACAGGGAGCACTGAAGCTTTCTTT. The encoded protein is CASSPRTGSTEAFF.

The genes are TRBV15 and TRBJ2-5, with TRBD2 matching 13 bases. The germline CDR1 and CDR2 sequences are LNHNV and YYDKDF (reference sequence). The trim removed 3 bases at V and 1 base at J, leaving 2 bases unmatched. The CDR3 totals 16 residues. CDR3 residues: CATSRGLAGIQETQYF. The CDR3 DNA reads TGTGCCACCAGCAGGGGACTAGCGGGAATCCAAGAGACCCAGTACTTC.

In this sample, this clone turned up a few times. The genes are TRBV7-9 and TRBJ2-2; no reliable D call. The CDR3 has 14 amino acids. V lost 5 bases to trimming and J lost 7 bases, with 14 bases between them. The germline CDR1 and CDR2 sequences are SEHNR and FQNEAQ (reference sequence). Written as DNA, the CDR3 is TGTGCCAGCAGCCCTAGAAGCCGTGGCGGGGAGCTGTTTTTT. Protein: CASSPRSRGGELFF. Using reference TRBV7-9 and TRBJ2-2 for the parts outside the CDR3, the full variable domain is DTGVSQNPRHKITKRGQNVTFRCDPISEHNRLYWYRQTLGQGPEFLTYFQNEAQLEKSRLLSDRFSAERPKGSFSTLEIQRTEQGDSAMYLCASSPRSRGGELFFGEGSRLTVL.

This clone was detected a few times. The chain couples TRBV7-2 to TRBJ1-5; 9 bases are shared with TRBD1. CDR1 SGHTA and CDR2 FQGNSA come from the germline V gene. The CDR3 covers 15 residues. Trimming took 5 bases from V and 3 from J; bases not matched to a gene: 5. As DNA, the CDR3 is TGTGCCAGCAGCGGACAGGGGAGTAACAATCAGCCCCAGCATTTT. Its protein is CASSGQGSNNQPQHF.

This chain uses TRBV7-2 with TRBJ2-5; D is undetermined. The germline V and J ends were trimmed by 2 bases and 4 bases, with 14 bases remaining between them. The CDR3 is made up of 15 amino acids. The germline V gene has CDR1 SGHTA and CDR2 FQGNSA. CDR3 sequence (DNA): TGTGCCAGCAGCTTAAATCTCGGTACCCCAGAGACCCAGTACTTC. Translating it yields CASSLNLGTPETQYF. Combining the CDR3 with reference TRBV7-2 and TRBJ2-5 gives the whole variable domain GAGVSQSPSNKVTEKGKDVELRCDPISGHTALYWYRQSLGQGLEFLIYFQGNSAPDKSGLPSDRFSAERTGGSVSTLTIQRTQQEDSAVYLCASSLNLGTPETQYFGPGTRLLVL.

This clone was detected once. J is TRBJ2-3 and V is TRBV6-2 or TRBV6-3, with D possibly matching TRBD1 (5 bases). CDR1 is MNHEY and CDR2 is SVGEGT in the germline V gene. This CDR3 contains 16 residues. Between the trimmed V and J ends, which lost 0 bases and 3 bases, there was a span of 13 bases. CDR3 DNA: TGTGCCAGCAGTTACTCGCCCAGAAAGGGGACAGATACGCAGTATTTT. Its protein is CASSYSPRKGTDTQYF.

This chain links TRBV10-1 with TRBJ2-1, with TRBD2 matching over 11 bases. This CDR3 contains 16 residues. CDR1 is WNHNN, CDR2 SYGVQD, per germline (reference sequence). Trimming removed 3 bases from V and 8 bases from J; junction bases left unmatched: 9. For the CDR3, the DNA is TGCGCCAGCAGTGACCCTACTAGCGGGAGCGTGTATGAGCAGTTCTTC. It translates to CASSDPTSGSVYEQFF.

This clone was observed a few times. The V gene is TRBV7-6, the J gene TRBJ2-7; D uncertain. Trimming stripped 4 bases from V and 3 bases from J, with 4 bases between. In germline, CDR1 is SGHVS, CDR2 FNYEAQ. CDR3 length equals 11 residues. Written as DNA, the CDR3 is TGTGCCAGCAGCTCCCGCTACGAGCAGTACTTC. Protein: CASSSRYEQYF.